The rows below give T cell receptor beta chains drawn from one sample of a study of CD8 T cells in Susac syndrome. A single record per CDR3 protein comes from TCRdb applying MiXCR to the immunoSEQ multiplex PCR reads. Here the sample spans some 190,000 distinct CDR3 sequences, approximately 96% being singletons. Input material: CD4+ T cells from PBMCs. The receptors here all came from a human donor with multiple sclerosis. Each CDR3 is given with its conserved first and last residue. D genes are given only for firm matches. Some rows have no size entry. The others give once, few or many, or a class for an expanded clone.

D	V	size	J	CDR3	DNA
TRBD1	TRBV20-1	NA	TRBJ2-3	CSARVGQGTRTDTQYF	TGCAGTGCTAGAGTGGGACAGGGGACCCGCACAGATACGCAGTATTTT
NA	TRBV29-1	NA	TRBJ2-5	CSVHLWGWETQYF	TGCAGCGTTCACCTTTGGGGGTGGGAGACCCAGTACTTC
NA	TRBV9	NA	TRBJ2-7	CASSVGKGGYEQYF	TGTGCCAGCAGCGTAGGCAAGGGCGGCTACGAGCAGTACTTC
NA	TRBV20-1	NA	TRBJ2-1	CSARTHYEQFF	TGCAGTGCTAGGACTCACTATGAGCAGTTCTTC
TRBD1	TRBV11-2	NA	TRBJ1-4	CASSSYPPGQGAVKLFF	TGTGCCAGCAGCTCTTACCCACCGGGACAGGGGGCAGTGAAACTGTTTTTT
NA	TRBV19	NA	TRBJ1-1	CASSIQPAANTEAFF	TGTGCCAGTAGTATCCAGCCGGCCGCGAACACTGAAGCTTTCTTT
TRBD2	TRBV10-3	NA	TRBJ2-5	CAIRDGGAGETQYF	TGTGCCATCCGCGACGGGGGGGCTGGAGAGACCCAGTACTTC
TRBD2	TRBV3-1	NA	TRBJ2-3	CASSQGYSGGPRDTQYF	TGTGCCAGCAGCCAAGGATATAGCGGGGGTCCCCGGGATACGCAGTATTTT
TRBD1	TRBV6-6	NA	TRBJ2-4	CASRIRQGIQYF	TGTGCCAGCAGAATCCGACAGGGCATTCAGTACTTC
NA	TRBV7-2	NA	TRBJ1-4	CASSTRLATNEKLFF	TGTGCCAGCAGCACCAGACTTGCAACTAATGAAAAACTGTTTTTT
NA	TRBV30	NA	TRBJ2-7	CAWSVGPSREQYF	TGTGCCTGGAGTGTAGGCCCATCCCGCGAGCAGTACTTC
NA	TRBV28	NA	TRBJ1-2	CASSPSEFGYTF	TGTGCCAGCAGTCCTTCCGAGTTTGGCTACACCTTC
NA	TRBV6-6	NA	TRBJ2-3	CASSPLGGPTDTQYF	TGTGCCAGCAGCCCACTGGGAGGACCAACAGATACGCAGTATTTT
NA	TRBV20-1	NA	TRBJ2-2	CSARLGANTGELFF	TGCAGTGCTAGACTGGGGGCTAACACCGGGGAGCTGTTTTTT
NA	TRBV23-1	NA	TRBJ1-4	CASSQGGNLNEKLFF	TGCGCCAGCAGTCAGGGAGGGAACTTAAATGAAAAACTGTTTTTT
NA	TRBV25-1	once	TRBJ2-7	CASSESRGSYEQYF	TGTGCCAGCAGTGAATCGAGGGGTTCCTACGAGCAGTACTTC
NA	TRBV24-1	NA	TRBJ2-4	CATSDPAAGSNIQYF	TGTGCCACCAGTGATCCCGCTGCAGGGTCGAACATTCAGTACTTC
TRBD2	TRBV29-1	NA	TRBJ2-1	CSVTSLAGGSYNEQFF	TGCAGCGTCACATCTCTAGCGGGGGGATCCTACAATGAGCAGTTCTTC
TRBD2	TRBV12-3/TRBV12-4	NA	TRBJ2-1	CASRVAGVGNEQFF	TGTGCCAGCAGAGTAGCGGGGGTTGGCAATGAGCAGTTCTTC
TRBD2	TRBV4-2	once	TRBJ2-5	CASSQAGTSGQETQYF	TGTGCCAGCAGCCAAGCTGGGACTAGCGGCCAAGAGACCCAGTACTTC
NA	TRBV3-1	NA	TRBJ1-1	CASSQDLTRAFF	TGTGCCAGCAGCCAAGACCTGACTCGAGCTTTCTTT
NA	TRBV5-1	NA	TRBJ1-1	CASSLTHPGTEAFF	TGCGCCAGCAGCTTGACTCACCCGGGGACTGAAGCTTTCTTT
NA	TRBV7-2	NA	TRBJ2-7	CASSLSHPPYEQYF	TGTGCCAGCAGCTTGTCCCACCCGCCCTACGAGCAGTACTTC
NA	TRBV21-1	NA	TRBJ1-1	CASSSDRQLTKAFF	TGTGCCAGCAGCTCTGACAGGCAGCTCACGAAAGCTTTCTTT
NA	TRBV30	NA	TRBJ1-1	CAWRIFRAGGIFEAFF	TGTGCCTGGAGGATATTCCGGGCAGGAGGTATCTTTGAAGCTTTCTTT
TRBD1	TRBV27	few	TRBJ1-6	CASSLGTGNSPLHF	TGTGCCAGCAGCTTAGGGACAGGAAATTCACCCCTCCACTTT
NA	TRBV20-1	NA	TRBJ1-1	CSAIRDANTEAFF	TGCAGTGCTATCAGGGATGCGAACACTGAAGCTTTCTTT
NA	TRBV18	NA	TRBJ1-2	CASSPERRAGYTF	TGTGCCAGCTCACCAGAGAGAAGGGCTGGCTACACCTTC
TRBD1	TRBV27	NA	TRBJ2-2	CASSWDSNTGELFF	TGTGCCAGCAGTTGGGACAGCAACACCGGGGAGCTGTTTTTT
TRBD1	TRBV6-2/TRBV6-3	NA	TRBJ2-3	CASSPRDRGTGDTQYF	TGTGCCAGCAGTCCCCGGGACAGAGGGACAGGAGATACGCAGTATTTT
NA	TRBV20-1	NA	TRBJ2-3	CSALRASGTDTQYF	TGCAGTGCCCTAAGGGCTAGCGGCACAGATACGCAGTATTTT
NA	TRBV30	NA	TRBJ1-1	CAWSQNPWTYNLNTEAFF	TGTGCCTGGAGCCAAAACCCATGGACCTACAACCTGAACACTGAAGCTTTCTTT
TRBD1	TRBV30	NA	TRBJ2-7	CASTGGLSEQYF	TGTGCCTCGACAGGGGGGCTTTCGGAGCAGTACTTC
NA	TRBV29-1	NA	TRBJ2-7	CSVGTYEQYF	TGCAGCGTCGGTACCTACGAGCAGTACTTC
NA	TRBV15	NA	TRBJ2-2	CATTRDTGELFF	TGTGCCACCACCCGGGACACCGGGGAGCTGTTTTTT
NA	TRBV20-1	NA	TRBJ2-7	CSAREWSPKSSYEQYF	TGCAGTGCTAGAGAGTGGTCGCCGAAGAGCTCCTACGAGCAGTACTTC
TRBD1	TRBV5-6	NA	TRBJ2-7	CASSLANRYRGQYEQYF	TGTGCCAGCAGCTTGGCGAACCGTTACAGGGGGCAATACGAGCAGTACTTC
TRBD2	TRBV30	NA	TRBJ2-5	CACSTGTSVKTQYF	TGTGCCTGTTCCACCGGGACTAGCGTGAAGACCCAGTACTTC
NA	TRBV29-1	NA	TRBJ1-2	CSVVQVRQNYGYTF	TGCAGCGTTGTGCAGGTTCGGCAGAACTATGGCTACACCTTC
NA	TRBV30	NA	TRBJ1-1	CAWSRDTEAFF	TGTGCCTGGAGTAGGGACACTGAAGCTTTCTTT
NA	TRBV25-1	NA	TRBJ2-5	CASSVPGRETQYF	TGTGCCAGCAGTGTTCCGGGACGAGAGACCCAGTACTTC
NA	TRBV29-1	NA	TRBJ1-1	CSVEKNTEAFF	TGCAGCGTTGAGAAGAACACTGAAGCTTTCTTT
NA	TRBV30	NA	TRBJ1-2	CAWSVLPHVRYGYTF	TGTGCCTGGAGTGTACTTCCTCATGTTCGCTATGGCTACACCTTC
NA	TRBV29-1	NA	TRBJ1-2	CSSSGTTNYGYTF	TGCAGCTCGAGTGGGACGACTAACTATGGCTACACCTTC
NA	TRBV4-3	NA	TRBJ1-1	CASSQLLWVSEAFF	TGCGCCAGCAGCCAACTTCTATGGGTTTCTGAAGCTTTCTTT
TRBD1	TRBV28	once	TRBJ1-2	CASSRQGAGYGYTF	TGTGCCAGCAGTCGACAGGGGGCAGGCTATGGCTACACCTTC
NA	TRBV2	NA	TRBJ1-5	CASSARDPYQPQHF	TGTGCCAGCAGTGCCCGGGACCCCTATCAGCCCCAGCATTTT
NA	TRBV20-1	NA	TRBJ1-1	CSAKVGVDTEAFF	TGCAGTGCTAAGGTAGGGGTCGATACTGAAGCTTTCTTT
NA	TRBV5-1	NA	TRBJ2-7	CASRQYPPARTYEQYF	TGCGCCAGCAGGCAATACCCACCCGCTCGAACCTACGAGCAGTACTTC
NA	TRBV30	NA	TRBJ1-1	CAWSSGNPLNTEAFF	TGTGCCTGGAGCTCAGGAAATCCATTGAACACTGAAGCTTTCTTT
NA	TRBV19	NA	TRBJ1-5	CASLGGNQPQHF	TGTGCCAGCCTAGGGGGTAATCAGCCCCAGCATTTT